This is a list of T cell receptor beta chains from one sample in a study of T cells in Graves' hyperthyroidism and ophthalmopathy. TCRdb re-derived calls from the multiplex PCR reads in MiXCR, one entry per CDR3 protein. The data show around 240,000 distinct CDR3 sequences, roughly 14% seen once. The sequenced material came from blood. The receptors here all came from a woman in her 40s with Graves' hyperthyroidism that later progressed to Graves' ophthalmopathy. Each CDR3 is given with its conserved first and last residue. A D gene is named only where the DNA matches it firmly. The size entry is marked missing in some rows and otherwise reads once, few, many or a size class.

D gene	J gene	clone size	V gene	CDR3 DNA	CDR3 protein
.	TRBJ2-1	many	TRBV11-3	TGTGCCAGCAGAGGCAGGAGGGGAGGCTACAATGAGCAGTTCTTC	CASRGRRGGYNEQFF
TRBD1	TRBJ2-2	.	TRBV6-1	TGTGCCAGCAGTGTAGGGGGCGCGGTTACGAACACCGGGGAGCTGTTTTTT	CASSVGGAVTNTGELFF
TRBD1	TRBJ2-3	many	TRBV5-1	TGCGCCAGCAGTACGGACAGGGGCGGGACAGATACGCAGTATTTT	CASSTDRGGTDTQYF
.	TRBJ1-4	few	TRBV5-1	TGCGCCAGCAGCTTGGTATGGGGGGATAATGAAAAACTGTTTTTT	CASSLVWGDNEKLFF
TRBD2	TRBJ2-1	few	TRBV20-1	TGCAGTGCTTCACAACCTAGCGGGAGAAGATCAAATGAGCAGTTCTTC	CSASQPSGRRSNEQFF
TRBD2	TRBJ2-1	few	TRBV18	TGTGCCAGCTCCCGCCCGGGAGGGCCTATTGAGCAGTTCTTC	CASSRPGGPIEQFF
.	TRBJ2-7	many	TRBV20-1	TGCAGTGCTAGACTCTCCTACGAGCAGTACTTC	CSARLSYEQYF
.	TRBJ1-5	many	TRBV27	TGTGCCAGCAGTTTAACCGGGGCGAGCAATCAGCCCCAGCATTTT	CASSLTGASNQPQHF
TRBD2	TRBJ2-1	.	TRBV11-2	TGTGCCAGCAGCCCTAATTTTGGCGGGAGGGCTCGGGAGGAGCAGTTCTTC	CASSPNFGGRAREEQFF
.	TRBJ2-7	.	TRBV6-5	TGTGCCAGCAGTTACCAATGGCCGGGACTTTCGACCTCCTACGAGCAGTACTTC	CASSYQWPGLSTSYEQYF
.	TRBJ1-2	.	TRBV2	TGTGCCAGCAGTGAAGCGTCAGGCAACTATGGCTACACCTTC	CASSEASGNYGYTF
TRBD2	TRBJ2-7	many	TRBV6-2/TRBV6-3	TGTGCCAGCCTAACTAGCGGCTCCCCCGCGGAGCAGTACTTC	CASLTSGSPAEQYF
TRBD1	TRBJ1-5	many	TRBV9	TGTGCCAGCAGCGAGGGTCAGGGGGGCCAAAATCAGCCCCAGCATTTT	CASSEGQGGQNQPQHF
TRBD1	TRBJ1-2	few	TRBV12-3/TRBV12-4	TGTGCCAGCAGTTTAACCGGGACAGGCCCTGGCTATGGCTACACCTTC	CASSLTGTGPGYGYTF
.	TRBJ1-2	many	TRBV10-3	TGTGCCATCAGTGAACAGTGGGGAAACTATGGCTACACCTTC	CAISEQWGNYGYTF
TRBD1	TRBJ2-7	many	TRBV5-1	TGCGCCAGCAGCTCGACAGGGGTTTCAAGTGAGCAGTACTTC	CASSSTGVSSEQYF
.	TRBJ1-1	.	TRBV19	TGTGCCAGTAACTTCAGGGGAGGTACTGAAGCTTTCTTT	CASNFRGGTEAFF
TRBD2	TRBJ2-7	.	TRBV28	TGTGCCAGCAGCCAACCTCTAGCGGGAGTTCAACCCTACGAGCAGTACTTC	CASSQPLAGVQPYEQYF